The next 13 T cell receptor beta chains were all read from a single sample in a study of T cells in Graves' hyperthyroidism and ophthalmopathy. RNA transcripts were the template for amplifying TCR beta CDR3 regions. The TCR CDR3 first-round RT-PCR relied on the HTBI primer set. MiXCR, applied by TCRdb to the multiplex PCR reads, yields one record per CDR3 protein. This table holds fewer than 700,000 distinct CDR3 sequences, 16% found once. Specimen: blood. These receptors were obtained from a woman under 40 with Graves' hyperthyroidism.

The rearrangement uses TRBV5-1 and TRBJ2-3, with 7 bases fitting TRBD2. Germline values: CDR1 SGHRS, CDR2 YFSETQ. Unmatched junction bases numbered 8, after V lost 3 bases and J lost 1 base. The CDR3 length is 16 residues. CDR3 DNA: TGCGCCAGCAGCTGGGAGGGGCTCCATCGCACAGATACGCAGTATTTT. This translates into CASSWEGLHRTDTQYF.

This clonotype has at least ten counts. This chain links TRBV28 with TRBJ1-4, with unresolved D. Germline CDR1 reads MDHEN; CDR2 reads SYDVKM. Trimming removed 4 bases from V and 8 bases from J, with 8 bases in between. This CDR3 has 12 amino acids. In DNA, the CDR3 is TGTGCCAGCAGTTCGCAGCACGAAAAACTGTTTTTT. Amino acids: CASSSQHEKLFF. Full variable domain (missing parts from reference TRBV28 and TRBJ1-4): DVKVTQSSRYLVKRTGEKVFLECVQDMDHENMFWYRQDPGLGLRLIYFSYDVKMKEKGDIPEGYSVSREKKERFSLILESASTNQTSMYLCASSSQHEKLFFGSGTQLSVL.

This clonotype was observed at least ten times. The chain has TRBV6-2 or TRBV6-3 and TRBJ1-5; D gene uncertain. The CDR3 covers 15 residues. Germline V gene data show CDR1 as MNHEY and CDR2 as SVGEGT. With 6 bases removed from V and 2 bases from J, the gap between germline ends came to 14 bases. The CDR3 is CASRGGLSGNQPQHF. As DNA, the CDR3 is TGTGCCAGCAGGGGAGGGCTAAGCGGCAATCAGCCCCAGCATTTT.

V gene TRBV4-1 combines with J gene TRBJ2-1; no reliable D call. The CDR3 has 18 residues. Germline V CDR1 and CDR2: MGHRA, YSYEKL. V gave up 1 base and J gave up 2 bases, with 18 bases separating them. The CDR3 region has the DNA TGCGCCAGCAGCCAAGGGTCTATCGACGCTACCCCCTACAATGAGCAGTTCTTC. Translated: CASSQGSIDATPYNEQFF.

This clonotype was detected many times. J is TRBJ2-3 and V is TRBV25-1, with 9 bases aligning to TRBD1. Germline trimming cut 8 bases from V and 2 bases from J; bases unmatched to any gene: 5. CDR1 is MGHDK and CDR2 is SYGVNS in the germline V gene. The CDR3 totals 14 residues. CDR3 sequence: CASEDRGTTDTQYF. Here the CDR3 DNA reads TGTGCCAGCGAGGACAGGGGAACCACAGATACGCAGTATTTT. Full variable domain (outside the CDR3, taken from reference TRBV25-1 and TRBJ2-3): EADIYQTPRYLVIGTGKKITLECSQTMGHDKMYWYQQDPGMELHLIHYSYGVNSTEKGDLSSESTVSRIRTEHFPLTLESARPSHTSQYLCASEDRGTTDTQYFGPGTRLTVL.

The chain links TRBV3-1 to TRBJ2-5; possible D gene TRBD1, 6 bases. Germline V lookup: CDR1 LGHDT, CDR2 YNNKEL (reference sequence). V dropped 4 bases and J dropped 5 bases, with 14 bases sitting between them. The CDR3 totals 14 residues. The CDR3, as DNA: TGTGCCAGCAGCCTTCTTCAGGGGACGGAGACCCAGTACTTC. This sequence encodes CASSLLQGTETQYF.

This clonotype was seen repeatedly, ten times or more. This rearrangement joins TRBV18 to TRBJ1-1, with 7 bases matching TRBD1. Germline V gene sequence: CDR1 KGHSH, CDR2 LQKENI. CDR3 length: 16 residues. Trimming at V came to 2 bases and at J to 0 bases, leaving 6 bases not matched to a gene. Here the CDR3 DNA reads TGTGCCAGCTCACCAACAGGGGCTGGCGTGAACACTGAAGCTTTCTTT. It yields the protein CASSPTGAGVNTEAFF.

This clonotype was seen ten or more times. J is TRBJ2-3 and V is TRBV18; D is unresolved. The V and J ends lost 3 bases and 0 bases respectively, with 7 bases between them. Germline CDR1 reads KGHSH; CDR2 reads LQKENI. The CDR3 totals 14 residues. CDR3 sequence: CASSPDSSTDTQYF. CDR3 bases: TGTGCCAGCTCACCCGACTCCAGCACAGATACGCAGTATTTT.

This clonotype was recorded at least ten times. The V call is TRBV7-2, the J call TRBJ1-5; D is uncertain. The CDR3 length is 12 residues. V lost 7 bases and J 7 bases, leaving 11 bases between the germline ends. Germline CDR1 and CDR2: SGHTA and FQGNSA. In nucleotides, the CDR3 is TGTGCCAGCACCAATCCCCAACAGCCCCAGCATTTT. It codes for CASTNPQQPQHF.

This clonotype was picked up many times. This chain uses TRBV6-2 or TRBV6-3 with TRBJ2-7; D ambiguous. Trimming cost V 0 bases and J 3 bases, with 12 bases left between them. Per the germline V gene, CDR1 is MNHEY and CDR2 is SVGEGT. The CDR3 length is 15 residues. The CDR3 nucleotides are TGTGCCAGCAGTTACTCAGTAAGGATTATCTACGAGCAGTACTTC. As protein: CASSYSVRIIYEQYF.

In the case of this clonotype: Mismatch with germline at one junction end may stem from a read error. The genes are TRBV24-1 and TRBJ2-3; 12 positions agree with TRBD2. The CDR3 runs 16 residues. Germline V gene data show CDR1 as KGHDR and CDR2 as SFDVKD. The CDR3 is CATSEASGRAGDAQYF. For the CDR3, the DNA is TGTGCCACCAGTGAGGCTAGCGGGAGGGCCGGAGATGCGCAGTATTTT.

This clonotype was recorded many times. The DNA for the CDR3 is TGTGCCAGCAGTTTAAGGGGACAGGGAGGCGGCTATGGCTACACCTTC. It is translated as CASSLRGQGGGYGYTF. The gene calls are TRBV12-3 or TRBV12-4 and TRBJ1-2, with 9 positions matching TRBD1. Unmatched junction bases numbered 8, after V lost 2 bases and J lost 4 bases. CDR3 length: 16 amino acids.

This clonotype was counted only a few times. This rearrangement joins TRBV10-1 to TRBJ2-3, with 9 bases that match TRBD2. CDR1 is WNHNN and CDR2 is SYGVQD in the germline V gene (reference sequence). The CDR3 has 15 amino acids. V was pared by 6 bases and J by 11 bases, with 15 bases of the junction left unmatched. The CDR3 protein is CASSSGTSRRIVQYF. The CDR3 nucleotides are TGCGCCAGCAGCTCCGGGACTAGCAGGAGGATCGTGCAGTATTTT.